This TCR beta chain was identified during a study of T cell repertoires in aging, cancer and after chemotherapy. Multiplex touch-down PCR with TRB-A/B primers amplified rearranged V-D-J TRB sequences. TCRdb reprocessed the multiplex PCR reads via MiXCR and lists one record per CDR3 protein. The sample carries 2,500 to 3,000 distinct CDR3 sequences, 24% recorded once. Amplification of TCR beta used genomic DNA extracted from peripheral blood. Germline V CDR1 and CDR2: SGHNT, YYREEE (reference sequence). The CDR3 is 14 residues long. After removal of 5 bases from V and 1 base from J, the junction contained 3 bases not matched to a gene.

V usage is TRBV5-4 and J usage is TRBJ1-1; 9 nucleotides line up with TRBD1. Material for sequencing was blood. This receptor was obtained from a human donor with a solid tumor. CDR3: CASSWTGANTEAFF. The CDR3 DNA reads TGTGCCAGCAGTTGGACAGGGGCGAACACTGAAGCTTTCTTT.